The clone carrying this TCR beta chain has a handful of counts. TRB rearrangements were amplified by multiplex PCR with BIOMED2 TRB-A/B primers. TCRdb re-analysed the multiplex PCR reads in MiXCR, keeping a single row per CDR3 protein. The table lists 20,000 to 25,000 distinct CDR3 sequences, 25% to 30% of them singletons. From blood, roughly 250-550 ng of genomic DNA served as TRB template. The source of the sample is a study of T and B cells in COVID-19 patients. In the study overall: The recovered patients had mostly mild to moderate COVID-19 with outpatient management.

Germline CDR1 LGHNT, CDR2 FRNRAP. V shed 4 bases and J 5 bases; nucleotides not matched to a gene: 14. The CDR3 runs 17 residues. Sequenced input: blood. The source is a human donor who had recovered from COVID-19. J is TRBJ2-7 and V is TRBV12-5; 10 bases are a match to TRBD1. CDR3 sequence: CASGYSMTGTGVHEQYF. The CDR3 coding sequence is TGTGCTAGTGGTTACTCAATGACCGGGACAGGGGTCCACGAGCAGTACTTC.